This TCR beta chain was sequenced for a study of tumor-infiltrating lymphocytes in localized non-small cell lung cancer. As concerns this clone: The antigen is unknown.

Study-level points and caveats: TCR sequencing covered a subset of patients with enough tissue.

V was cut by 7 bases and J by 0 bases, with 18 bases left in between. CDR3 length: 16 residues. The germline gives CDR1 MNHEY, CDR2 SMNVEV (reference sequence). Sequencing was performed with immunoSEQ multiplex PCR; in TCRdb, only in-frame clones are kept and a portion is missing. In the table there are around 16,000 clones, about four fifths of which are singletons. The J gene is TRBJ1-2, the V gene TRBV27, with TRBD1 as a possible D gene (6 bases). Sequenced input: lung tumor tissue. The receptor's source is a human donor with non-small cell lung cancer. The CDR3 region is CASTTWDGDTNYGYTF. In DNA, the CDR3 is TGTGCCAGCACCACGTGGGACGGGGACACTAACTATGGCTACACCTTC.